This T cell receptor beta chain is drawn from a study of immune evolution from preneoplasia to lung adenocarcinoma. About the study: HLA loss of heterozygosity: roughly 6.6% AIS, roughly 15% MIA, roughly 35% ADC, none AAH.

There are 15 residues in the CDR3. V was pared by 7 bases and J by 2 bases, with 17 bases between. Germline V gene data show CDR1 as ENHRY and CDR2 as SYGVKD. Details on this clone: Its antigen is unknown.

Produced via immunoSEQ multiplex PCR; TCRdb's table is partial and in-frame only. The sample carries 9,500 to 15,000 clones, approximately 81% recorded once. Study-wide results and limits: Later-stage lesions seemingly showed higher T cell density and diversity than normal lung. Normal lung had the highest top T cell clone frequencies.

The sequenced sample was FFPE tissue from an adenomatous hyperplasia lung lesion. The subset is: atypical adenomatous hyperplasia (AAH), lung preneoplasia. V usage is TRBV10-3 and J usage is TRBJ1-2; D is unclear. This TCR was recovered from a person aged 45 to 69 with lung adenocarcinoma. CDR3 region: CAINSMSGENYGYTF. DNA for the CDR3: TGTGCCATCAACTCGATGTCCGGGGAGAACTATGGCTACACCTTC.